This T cell receptor beta chain was documented in a study of CD8+ T cells in alopecia areata (dated by TCRdb to the late 2010s). Broadly, across the study: To study T cell clonal expansion in alopecia areata, the researchers applied high-throughput TCRbeta sequencing to both the C3H/HeJ mouse model and human patients. On the human side, TCRbeta sequencing was run on scalp tissue and on sorted CD4+ and CD8+ peripheral blood T cells from healthy controls and from alopecia areata patients with either patchy or totalis/universalis disease. Scalp clonality was compared among normal scalp (n=4), patchy alopecia areata scalp (n=8), and alopecia totalis/universalis scalp (n=8). RNA was obtained with the PAXgene miRNA kit for fixed scalp, the miRNeasy kit for PBMCs, and the RNeasy kit for mouse skin. immunoSEQ multiplex PCR using 35 Vbeta forward primers and 13 Jbeta reverse primers was used to amplify TCRbeta CDR3 regions. General findings and caveats noted by the study authors: Resident alphabeta T cells in normal human skin are also sequenced, complicating scalp TCR repertoire analysis, unlike mouse skin dominated by gammadelta T cells. TCR sequences shared between patients were less clear than in mice, possibly partly because of HLA diversity in the patient population. Compared with normal scalp, lesional scalp had higher clonality and more expanded CD8+ clones, particularly in alopecia totalis/universalis, a pattern that suggests antigenic drive.

A single count supports this clone. The antigen this receptor binds is unknown. Per-base quality was not reported, and no clone a single base away is much larger than it. PBMCs were separated by density centrifugation and stained for CD3, CD4 and CD8, after which CD4+ and CD8+ T cells were sorted on a FACSAria. Scalp biopsies and blood samples were provided by unaffected controls. The germline V end is reduced by 1 base and the J end by 7 bases; junction bases left unmatched: 16. The CDR3, cysteine through phenylalanine, is 18 amino acids long. Solely the CDR3 DNA is kept, with 54 bases framed from the first base. The CDR1 and CDR2 encoded by the germline V gene are SQVTM and ANQGSEA. Library preparation employed the immunoSEQ multiplex PCR assay. RNA was extracted from all samples and reverse transcribed into cDNA as template for TCR sequencing. SuperScript III was used for first-strand cDNA synthesis, primed with a 2:1 mix of oligo-dT and random hexamers. A synthetic immune receptor repertoire was used to gauge amplification bias, and whatever bias remained was removed computationally. In the authors' own workflow: After raw reads were preprocessed to remove errors, the CDR3 was defined following IMGT conventions as running from the conserved cysteine to phenylalanine. Clonality was computed by normalizing Shannon entropy by log2 of the number of productive unique TCRs and subtracting the result from 1. Whether scalp clones were CD4 or CD8 was inferred by matching scalp TCRbeta sequences against CD4 and CD8 repertoires sorted from blood. TCRdb carries this immuneACCESS record with in-frame sequences only. Its versions omit some clonotypes, under half of them owing to an unresolved V gene in the studies checked, with the rest unexplained. For V, J and clone size, that table is used; D and trimming come from the DNA. Counted in this sample were 95,000 to 120,000 clones; around 59% of them appeared once. In total, the top ten clones hold 20% of the sample.

The sample taken for sequencing was CD8+ T cells sorted from blood. This chain is built from TRBV29-1 and TRBJ2-3; TRBD2 fits 11 bases in the junction. This TCR came from a human donor in good health. The encoded CDR3 is CSVEGVGLAGGPRNTQYF. The DNA sequence reads TGCAGCGTTGAAGGGGTCGGGCTAGCGGGGGGCCCGAGGAATACGCAGTATTTT.